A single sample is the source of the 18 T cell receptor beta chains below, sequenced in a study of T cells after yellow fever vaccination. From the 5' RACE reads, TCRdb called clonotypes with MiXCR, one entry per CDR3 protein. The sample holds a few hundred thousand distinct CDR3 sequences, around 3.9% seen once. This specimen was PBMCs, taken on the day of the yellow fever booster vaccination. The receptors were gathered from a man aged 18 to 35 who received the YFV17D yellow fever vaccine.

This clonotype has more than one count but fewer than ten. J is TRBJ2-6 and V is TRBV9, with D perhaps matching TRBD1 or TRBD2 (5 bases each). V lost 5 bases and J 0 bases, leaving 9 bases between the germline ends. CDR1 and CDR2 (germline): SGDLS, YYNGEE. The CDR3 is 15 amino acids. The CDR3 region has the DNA TGTGCCAGCAGGGGGGAAAGCTCTGGGGCCAACGTCCTGACTTTC. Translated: CASRGESSGANVLTF.

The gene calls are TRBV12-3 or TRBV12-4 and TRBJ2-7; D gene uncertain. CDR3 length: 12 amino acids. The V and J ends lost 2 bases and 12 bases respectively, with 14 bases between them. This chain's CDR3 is CASSLKDGILYV. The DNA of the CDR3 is TGTGCCAGCAGTTTAAAGGACGGAATTTTGTACGTC.

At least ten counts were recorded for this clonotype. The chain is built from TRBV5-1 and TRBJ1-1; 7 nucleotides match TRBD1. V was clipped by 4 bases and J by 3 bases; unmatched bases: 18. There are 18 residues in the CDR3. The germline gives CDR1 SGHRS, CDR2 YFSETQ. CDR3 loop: CASSDPTGRGYGDTEAFF. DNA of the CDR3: TGCGCCAGCAGCGACCCGACAGGGAGAGGCTACGGTGACACTGAAGCTTTCTTT.

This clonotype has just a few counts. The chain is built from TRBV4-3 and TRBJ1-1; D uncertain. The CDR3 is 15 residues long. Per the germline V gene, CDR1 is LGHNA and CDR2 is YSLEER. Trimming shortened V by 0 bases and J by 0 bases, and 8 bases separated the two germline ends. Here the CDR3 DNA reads TGCGCCAGCAGCCAAGACTTGACGCTGAACACTGAAGCTTTCTTT. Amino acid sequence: CASSQDLTLNTEAFF.

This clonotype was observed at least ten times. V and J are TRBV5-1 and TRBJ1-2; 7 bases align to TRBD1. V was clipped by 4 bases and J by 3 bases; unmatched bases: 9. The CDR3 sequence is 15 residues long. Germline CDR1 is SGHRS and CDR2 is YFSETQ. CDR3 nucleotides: TGCGCCAGCAGCGCACAGACAGGGTGGGACTATGGCTACACCTTC. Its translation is CASSAQTGWDYGYTF.

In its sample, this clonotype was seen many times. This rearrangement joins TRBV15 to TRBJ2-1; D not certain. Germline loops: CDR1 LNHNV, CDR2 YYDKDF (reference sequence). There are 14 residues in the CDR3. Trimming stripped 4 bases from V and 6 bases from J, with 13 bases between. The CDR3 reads CATSIRLDRNEQFF. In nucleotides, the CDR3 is TGTGCCACCAGCATCCGTTTAGACCGCAATGAGCAGTTCTTC.

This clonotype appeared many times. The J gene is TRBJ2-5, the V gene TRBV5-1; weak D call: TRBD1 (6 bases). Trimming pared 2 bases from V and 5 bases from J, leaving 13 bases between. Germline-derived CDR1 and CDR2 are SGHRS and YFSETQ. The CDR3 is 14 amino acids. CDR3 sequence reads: CASSFGHRVETQYF. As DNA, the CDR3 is TGCGCCAGCAGCTTTGGACACAGGGTTGAGACCCAGTACTTC.

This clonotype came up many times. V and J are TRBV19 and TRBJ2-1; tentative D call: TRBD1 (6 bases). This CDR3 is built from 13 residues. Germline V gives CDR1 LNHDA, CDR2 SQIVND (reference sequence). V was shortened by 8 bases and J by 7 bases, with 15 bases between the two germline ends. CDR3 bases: TGTGCCAGTCGAGGGCAGGGGCCTAATGAGCAGTTCTTC. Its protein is CASRGQGPNEQFF.

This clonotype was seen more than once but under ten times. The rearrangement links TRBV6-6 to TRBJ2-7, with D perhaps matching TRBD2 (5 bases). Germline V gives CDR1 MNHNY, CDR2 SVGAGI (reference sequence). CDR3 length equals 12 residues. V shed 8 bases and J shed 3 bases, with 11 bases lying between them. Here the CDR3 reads CASEDGGYEQYV. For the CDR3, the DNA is TGTGCCAGCGAGGACGGAGGCTACGAGCAGTACGTC.

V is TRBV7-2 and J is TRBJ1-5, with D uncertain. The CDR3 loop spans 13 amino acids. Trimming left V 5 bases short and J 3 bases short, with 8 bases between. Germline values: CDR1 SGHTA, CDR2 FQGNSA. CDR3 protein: CASSRSYNQPQHF. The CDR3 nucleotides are TGTGCCAGCAGCAGAAGTTACAATCAGCCCCAGCATTTT.

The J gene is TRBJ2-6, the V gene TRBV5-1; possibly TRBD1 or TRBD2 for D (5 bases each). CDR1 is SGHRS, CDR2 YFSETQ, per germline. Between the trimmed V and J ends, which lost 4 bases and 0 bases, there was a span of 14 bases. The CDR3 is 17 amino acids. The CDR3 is CASSPREGNSGANVLTF. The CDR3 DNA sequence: TGCGCCAGCAGCCCCCGCGAGGGGAACTCTGGGGCCAACGTCCTGACTTTC.

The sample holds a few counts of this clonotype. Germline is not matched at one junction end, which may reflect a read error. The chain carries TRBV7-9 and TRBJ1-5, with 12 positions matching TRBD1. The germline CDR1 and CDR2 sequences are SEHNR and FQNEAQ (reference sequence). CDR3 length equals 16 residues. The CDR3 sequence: CASSRKGQGANQPQHF. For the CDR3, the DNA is TGTGCAAGCAGCCGAAAGGGACAGGGGGCCAATCAGCCCCAGCATTTT. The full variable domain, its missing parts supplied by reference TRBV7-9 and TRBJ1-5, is DTGVSQNPRHKITKRGQNVTFRCDPISEHNRLYWYRQTLGQGPEFLTYFQNEAQLEKSRLLSDRFSAERPKGSFSTLEIQRTEQGDSAMYLCASSRKGQGANQPQHFGDGTRLSIL.

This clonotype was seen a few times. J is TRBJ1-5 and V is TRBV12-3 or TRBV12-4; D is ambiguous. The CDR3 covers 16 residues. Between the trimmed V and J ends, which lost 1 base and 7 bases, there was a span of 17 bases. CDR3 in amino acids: CASSLGLGSAEQPQHF. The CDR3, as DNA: TGTGCCAGCAGTTTAGGTTTGGGGAGTGCTGAGCAGCCCCAGCATTTT.

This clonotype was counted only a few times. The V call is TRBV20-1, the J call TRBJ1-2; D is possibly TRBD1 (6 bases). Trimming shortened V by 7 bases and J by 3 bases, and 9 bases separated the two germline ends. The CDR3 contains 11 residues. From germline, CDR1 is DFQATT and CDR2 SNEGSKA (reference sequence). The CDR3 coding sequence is TGCAGTGTTCACAGGGACTATGGCTACACCTTC. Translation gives CSVHRDYGYTF.

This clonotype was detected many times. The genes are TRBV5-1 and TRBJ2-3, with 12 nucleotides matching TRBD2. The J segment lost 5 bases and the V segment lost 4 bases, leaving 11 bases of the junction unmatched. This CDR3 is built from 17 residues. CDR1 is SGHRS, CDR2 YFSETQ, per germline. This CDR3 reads CASSPATSGGFVDTQYF. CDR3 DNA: TGCGCCAGCAGCCCAGCTACTAGCGGGGGGTTTGTAGATACGCAGTATTTT.

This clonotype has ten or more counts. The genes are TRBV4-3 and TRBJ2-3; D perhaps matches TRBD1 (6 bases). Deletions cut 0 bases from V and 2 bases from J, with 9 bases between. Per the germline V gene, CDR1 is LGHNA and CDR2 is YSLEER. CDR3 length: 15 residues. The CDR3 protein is CASSQEDRSTDTQYF. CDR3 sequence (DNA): TGCGCCAGCAGCCAAGAAGACAGGTCCACAGATACGCAGTATTTT.

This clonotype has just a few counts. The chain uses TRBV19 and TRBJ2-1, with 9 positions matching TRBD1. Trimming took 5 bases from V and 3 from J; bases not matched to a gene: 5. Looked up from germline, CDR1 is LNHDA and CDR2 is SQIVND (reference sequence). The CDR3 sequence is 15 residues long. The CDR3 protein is CASSPTGQGYNEQFF. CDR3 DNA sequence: TGTGCCAGTAGTCCCACGGGACAGGGCTACAATGAGCAGTTCTTC.

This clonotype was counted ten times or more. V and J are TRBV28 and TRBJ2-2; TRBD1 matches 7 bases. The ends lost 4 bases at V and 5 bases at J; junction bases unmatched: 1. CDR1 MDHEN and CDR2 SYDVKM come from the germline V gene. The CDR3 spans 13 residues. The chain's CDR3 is CASSSQGTGELFF. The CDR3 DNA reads TGTGCCAGCAGTTCACAGGGGACCGGGGAGCTGTTTTTT.